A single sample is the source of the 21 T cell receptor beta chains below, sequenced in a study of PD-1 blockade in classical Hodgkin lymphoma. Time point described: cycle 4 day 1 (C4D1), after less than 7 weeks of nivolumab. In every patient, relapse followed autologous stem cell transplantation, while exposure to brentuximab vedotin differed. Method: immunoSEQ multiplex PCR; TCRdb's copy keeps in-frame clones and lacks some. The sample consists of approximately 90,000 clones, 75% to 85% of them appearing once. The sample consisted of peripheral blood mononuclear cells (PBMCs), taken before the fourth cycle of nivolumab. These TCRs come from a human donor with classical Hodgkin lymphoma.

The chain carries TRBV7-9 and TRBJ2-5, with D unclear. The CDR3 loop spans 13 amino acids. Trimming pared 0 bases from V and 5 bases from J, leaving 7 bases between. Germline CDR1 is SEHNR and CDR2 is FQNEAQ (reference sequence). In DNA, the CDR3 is TGTGCCAGCAGCTTAGCAGTCTGGGAGACCCAGTACTTC. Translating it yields CASSLAVWETQYF.

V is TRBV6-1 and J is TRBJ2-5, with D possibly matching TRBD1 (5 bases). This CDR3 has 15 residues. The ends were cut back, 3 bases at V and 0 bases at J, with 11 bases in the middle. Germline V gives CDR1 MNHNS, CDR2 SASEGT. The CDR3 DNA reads TGTGCCAGCAGTGAGGGGCAGCTGTACCAAGAGACCCAGTACTTC. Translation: CASSEGQLYQETQYF.

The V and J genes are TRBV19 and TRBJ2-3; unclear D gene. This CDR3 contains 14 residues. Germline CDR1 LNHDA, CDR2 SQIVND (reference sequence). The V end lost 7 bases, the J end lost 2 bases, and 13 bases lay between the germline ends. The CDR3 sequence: CASNDRTATDTQYF. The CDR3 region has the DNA TGTGCCAGTAACGATCGGACGGCCACAGATACGCAGTATTTT. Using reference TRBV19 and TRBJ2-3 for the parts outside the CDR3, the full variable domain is DGGITQSPKYLFRKEGQNVTLSCEQNLNHDAMYWYRQDPGQGLRLIYYSQIVNDFQKGDIAEGYSVSREKKESFPLTVTSAQKNPTAFYLCASNDRTATDTQYFGPGTRLTVL.

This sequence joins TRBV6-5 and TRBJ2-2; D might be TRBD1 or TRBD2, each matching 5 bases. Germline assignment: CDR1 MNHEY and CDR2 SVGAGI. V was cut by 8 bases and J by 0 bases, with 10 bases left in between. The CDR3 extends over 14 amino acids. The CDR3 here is CASSGRSNTGELFF. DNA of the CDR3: TGTGCCAGCTCGGGACGGTCGAACACCGGGGAGCTGTTTTTT.

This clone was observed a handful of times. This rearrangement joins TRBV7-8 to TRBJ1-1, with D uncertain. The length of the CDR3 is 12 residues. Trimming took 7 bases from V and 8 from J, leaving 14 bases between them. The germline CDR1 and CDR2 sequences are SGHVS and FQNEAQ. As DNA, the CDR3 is TGTGCCAGCACCGCAATTCCGGGAGAAGCTTTCTTT. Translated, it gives CASTAIPGEAFF.

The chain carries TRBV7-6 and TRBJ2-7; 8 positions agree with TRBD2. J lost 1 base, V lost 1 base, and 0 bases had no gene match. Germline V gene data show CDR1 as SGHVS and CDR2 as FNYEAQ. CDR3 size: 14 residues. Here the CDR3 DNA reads TGTGCCAGCAGCTTAGGCGGGGGGTCCTACGAGCAGTACTTC. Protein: CASSLGGGSYEQYF.

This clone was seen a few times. The CDR3 sequence: CAWSVPRGTRYNEQFF. CDR3 DNA sequence: TGTGCCTGGAGTGTACCGCGCGGCACTCGGTACAATGAGCAGTTCTTC. V and J are TRBV30 and TRBJ2-1; unclear D gene. This CDR3 has 16 residues. The V and J ends lost 0 bases and 4 bases respectively, with 16 bases between them. Germline loops: CDR1 GTSNPN, CDR2 SVGIG (reference sequence).

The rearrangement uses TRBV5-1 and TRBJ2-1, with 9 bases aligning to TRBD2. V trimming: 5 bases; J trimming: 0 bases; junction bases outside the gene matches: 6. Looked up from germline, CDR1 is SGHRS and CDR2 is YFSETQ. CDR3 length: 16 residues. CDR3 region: CASSLAGPSSYNEQFF. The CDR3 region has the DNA TGCGCCAGCAGTCTAGCGGGGCCAAGCTCCTACAATGAGCAGTTCTTC.

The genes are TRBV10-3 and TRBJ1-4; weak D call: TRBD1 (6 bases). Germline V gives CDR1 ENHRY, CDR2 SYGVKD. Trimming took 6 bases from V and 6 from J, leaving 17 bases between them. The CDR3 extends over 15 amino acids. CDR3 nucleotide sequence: TGTGCCATCAGGATCCGGGACACGACCGATGAAAAACTGTTTTTT. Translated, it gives CAIRIRDTTDEKLFF.

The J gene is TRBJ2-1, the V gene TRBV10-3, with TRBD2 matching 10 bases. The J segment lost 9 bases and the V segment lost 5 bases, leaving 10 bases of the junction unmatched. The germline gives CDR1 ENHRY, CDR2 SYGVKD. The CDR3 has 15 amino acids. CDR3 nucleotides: TGTGCCATCAGTCTGAAGCGGGAGGGCGGGGGTGAGCAGTTCTTC. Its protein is CAISLKREGGGEQFF.

The CDR3 nucleotides are TGCGCCAGCAGCTTGACCCCCGCCGGGAGAACCTACGAGCAGTACTTC. Its translation is CASSLTPAGRTYEQYF. V gene TRBV5-1 combines with J gene TRBJ2-7, with D perhaps TRBD2 (6 bases). The CDR3 is made up of 16 amino acids. Deletions cut 1 base from V and 2 bases from J, with 16 bases between. From germline, CDR1 is SGHRS and CDR2 YFSETQ.

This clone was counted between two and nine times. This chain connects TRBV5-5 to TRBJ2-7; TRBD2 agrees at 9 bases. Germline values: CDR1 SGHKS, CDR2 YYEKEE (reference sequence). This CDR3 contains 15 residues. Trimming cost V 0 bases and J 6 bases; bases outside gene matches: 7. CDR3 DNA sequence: TGTGCCAGCAGCTTGGTTACAGCGGGAGGCTCCGAGCAGTACTTC. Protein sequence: CASSLVTAGGSEQYF.

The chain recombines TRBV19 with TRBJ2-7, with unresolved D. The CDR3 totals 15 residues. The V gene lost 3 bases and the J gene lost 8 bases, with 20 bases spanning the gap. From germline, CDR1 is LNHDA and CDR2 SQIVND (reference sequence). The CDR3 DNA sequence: TGTGCCAGTAGTATTGGGGTAGGGCGCGAATATCAGCAGTACTTC. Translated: CASSIGVGREYQQYF.

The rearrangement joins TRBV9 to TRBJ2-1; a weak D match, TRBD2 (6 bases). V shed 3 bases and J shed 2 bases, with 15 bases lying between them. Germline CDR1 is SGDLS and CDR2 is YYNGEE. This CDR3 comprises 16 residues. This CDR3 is CASSEAPGTAYNEQFF. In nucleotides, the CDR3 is TGTGCCAGCAGCGAAGCCCCCGGGACTGCCTACAATGAGCAGTTCTTC. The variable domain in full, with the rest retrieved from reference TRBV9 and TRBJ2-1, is DSGVTQTPKHLITATGQRVTLRCSPRSGDLSVYWYQQSLDQGLQFLIQYYNGEERAKGNILERFSAQQFPDLHSELNLSSLELGDSALYFCASSEAPGTAYNEQFFGPGTRLTVL.

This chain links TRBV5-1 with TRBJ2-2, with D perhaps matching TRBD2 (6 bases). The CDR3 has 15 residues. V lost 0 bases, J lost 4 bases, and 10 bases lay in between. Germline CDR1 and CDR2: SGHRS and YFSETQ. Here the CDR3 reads CASSLAGEFTGELFF. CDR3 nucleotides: TGCGCCAGCAGCTTGGCGGGGGAGTTCACCGGGGAGCTGTTTTTT.

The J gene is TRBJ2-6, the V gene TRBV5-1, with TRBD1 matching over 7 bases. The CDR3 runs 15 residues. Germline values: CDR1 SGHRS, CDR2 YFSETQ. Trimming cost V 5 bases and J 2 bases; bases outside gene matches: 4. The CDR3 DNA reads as TGCGCCAGCAGACCCCAGGGGGCTGGGGCCAACGTCCTGACTTTC. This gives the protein CASRPQGAGANVLTF.

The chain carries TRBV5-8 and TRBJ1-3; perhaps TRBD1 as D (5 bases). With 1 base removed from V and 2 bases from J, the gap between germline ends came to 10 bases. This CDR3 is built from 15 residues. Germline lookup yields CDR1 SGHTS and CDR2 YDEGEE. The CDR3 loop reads CASSLYGAAGNTIYF. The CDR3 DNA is TGTGCCAGCAGCTTGTACGGGGCGGCTGGAAACACCATATATTTT.

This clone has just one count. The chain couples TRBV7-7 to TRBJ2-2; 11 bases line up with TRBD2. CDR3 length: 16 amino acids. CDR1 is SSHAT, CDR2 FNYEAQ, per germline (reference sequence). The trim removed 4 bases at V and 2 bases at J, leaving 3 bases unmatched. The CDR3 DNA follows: TGTGCCAGCAGCTCTACTAGCGGGAGTAACACCGGGGAGCTGTTTTTT. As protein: CASSSTSGSNTGELFF. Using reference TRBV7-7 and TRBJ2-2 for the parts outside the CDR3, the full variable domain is GAGVSQSPRYKVTKRGQDVTLRCDPISSHATLYWYQQALGQGPEFLTYFNYEAQPDKSGLPSDRFSAERPEGSISTLTIQRTEQRDSAMYRCASSSTSGSNTGELFFGEGSRLTVL.

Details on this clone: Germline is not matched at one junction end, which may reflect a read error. The CDR3 DNA sequence: TGTGCCAGCAGCTTAGGTAACTCTGGCTACACCTTC. This sequence encodes CASSLGNSGYTF. J is TRBJ1-2 and V is TRBV7-8, with D unresolved. The CDR3 has 12 residues. Per germline, CDR1 SGHVS and CDR2 FQNEAQ.

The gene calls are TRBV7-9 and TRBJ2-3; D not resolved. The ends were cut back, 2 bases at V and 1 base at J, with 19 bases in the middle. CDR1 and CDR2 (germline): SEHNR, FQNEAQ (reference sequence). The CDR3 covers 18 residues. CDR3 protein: CASSLLPGWAAGTDTQYF. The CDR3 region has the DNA TGTGCCAGCAGCTTACTTCCGGGTTGGGCGGCCGGCACAGATACGCAGTATTTT.

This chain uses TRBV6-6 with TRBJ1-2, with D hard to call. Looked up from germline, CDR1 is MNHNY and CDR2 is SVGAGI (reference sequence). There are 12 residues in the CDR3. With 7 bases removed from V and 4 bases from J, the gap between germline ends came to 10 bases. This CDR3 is CASTPWGYGYTF. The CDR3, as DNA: TGTGCCAGCACCCCCTGGGGCTATGGCTACACCTTC.